This note documents a single T cell receptor beta chain sequence. Its specificity is not known. The sample originates from a study of cytomegalovirus exposure and HLA in healthy donors. Study-level findings and limits: A later examination showed that TCR association rates differed by HLA locus, with DRB1 most and HLA-C fewest. Some TCR beta chains (roughly 160 of them) were listed as cytomegalovirus-associated. HLA restriction was apparent for most CMV-associated TCR beta chains in a later analysis.

The V end lost 4 bases, the J end lost 6 bases, and 12 bases lay between the germline ends. CDR1 is SNHLY, CDR2 FYNNEI, per germline. This CDR3 has 13 amino acids. The PCR was carried out with 60 Vbeta primers and 13 Jbeta primers. Original analysis: It was a later analysis that counted about 80 million unique TCR beta chains, of which some 9.9 million were shared. The repertoire was sequenced with immunoSEQ multiplex PCR; TCRdb's copy has only in-frame clones and lacks some. Clone size and V and J calls were adopted from that table, with D and trimming inferred from the DNA. The sample shows 100,000 or so clones, about 70% of them seen only once.

The sequence was obtained from a man aged 50 or older in good health and CMV-seropositive. The genes are TRBV2 and TRBJ1-2; D is unclear. Sequencing used PBMCs. The CDR3 reads CASSGAGWNGYTF. In nucleotides, the CDR3 is TGTGCCAGCAGTGGTGCGGGTTGGAATGGCTACACCTTC.